Shown below are 26 T cell receptor beta chains from a single sample sequenced in a study of technical replicates of blood from several donors. Produced via immunoSEQ multiplex PCR; TCRdb's table is partial and in-frame only. The repertoire holds tens of thousands of clones, with roughly 93% as singletons. Input material: T cells isolated from PBMCs. The receptor set was obtained from a human donor in good health.

The count of this clone is one. The V call is TRBV7-8, the J call TRBJ2-7, with unresolved D. This CDR3 region has 15 residues. Germline CDR1 and CDR2: SGHVS and FQNEAQ. Trimming took off 4 bases at V and 1 base at J, with 14 bases between the two ends. CDR3 loop: CASSSFGSGSYEQYF. The CDR3 region has the DNA TGTGCCAGCAGCTCCTTCGGGTCCGGGTCCTACGAGCAGTACTTC.

In its sample, this clone was seen a few times. The chain joins TRBV20-1 to TRBJ1-3; D is ambiguous. This CDR3 is built from 11 residues. The germline V gene encodes CDR1 DFQATT and CDR2 SNEGSKA (reference sequence). V lost 8 bases to trimming and J lost 0 bases, with 5 bases between them. The CDR3 region has the DNA TGCAGTTCTTCCTCTGGAAACACCATATATTTT. Its protein is CSSSSGNTIYF.

This clone was counted a single time. This chain uses TRBV27 with TRBJ2-5; 11 bases agree with TRBD2. This CDR3 has 17 residues. The V gene end was trimmed by 0 bases and the J gene end by 5 bases; junction bases not matched to a gene: 8. CDR1 MNHEY and CDR2 SMNVEV come from the germline V gene (reference sequence). The CDR3 spells CASSLSQLAGEGETQYF. CDR3 DNA: TGTGCCAGCAGTTTATCCCAACTAGCGGGGGAGGGGGAGACCCAGTACTTC.

The chain couples TRBV9 to TRBJ2-3, with TRBD2 as a possible D gene (5 bases). The CDR3 runs 17 residues. The ends were cut back, 4 bases at V and 2 bases at J, with 20 bases in the middle. Germline loops: CDR1 SGDLS, CDR2 YYNGEE. CDR3 in amino acids: CASSSGGRLINTDTQYF. DNA for the CDR3: TGTGCCAGCAGCAGCGGTGGGCGGCTAATTAACACAGATACGCAGTATTTT. The full variable domain, its missing parts supplied by reference TRBV9 and TRBJ2-3, is DSGVTQTPKHLITATGQRVTLRCSPRSGDLSVYWYQQSLDQGLQFLIQYYNGEERAKGNILERFSAQQFPDLHSELNLSSLELGDSALYFCASSSGGRLINTDTQYFGPGTRLTVL.

The chain carries TRBV11-2 and TRBJ1-2, with D perhaps TRBD1 (6 bases). V gave up 7 bases and J gave up 8 bases, with 23 bases separating them. The CDR3 is 15 amino acids. Per the germline V gene, CDR1 is SGHAT and CDR2 is FQNNGV. The CDR3 nucleotides read TGTGCCAGCACCCTTTCAACCCGGGGGGCTTTGGGCTACACCTTC. Its translation: CASTLSTRGALGYTF.

The chain couples TRBV11-2 to TRBJ2-3; 12 nucleotides agree with TRBD2. Germline V lookup: CDR1 SGHAT, CDR2 FQNNGV. V lost 8 bases and J lost 3; bases outside the gene matches: 6. This CDR3 is built from 15 residues. The CDR3 loop reads CASRRLAGVTDTQYF. In nucleotides, the CDR3 is TGTGCCAGCCGAAGACTAGCGGGGGTAACAGATACGCAGTATTTT.

The chain recombines TRBV28 with TRBJ2-5, with 9 bases fitting TRBD2. Germline assignment: CDR1 MDHEN and CDR2 SYDVKM. There are 17 residues in the CDR3. V lost 1 base to trimming and J lost 1 base; unmatched junction nucleotides: 7. CDR3 loop: CASSLFPTSGGQETQYF. Written as DNA, the CDR3 is TGTGCCAGCAGTTTATTTCCGACTAGCGGAGGCCAAGAGACCCAGTACTTC.

The gene calls are TRBV27 and TRBJ2-7, with D tentatively TRBD2 (5 bases). This CDR3 comprises 16 residues. V lost 4 bases, J lost 1 base, and 17 bases lay in between. Germline V gives CDR1 MNHEY, CDR2 SMNVEV (reference sequence). DNA for the CDR3: TGTGCCAGCAGTTCAGCAGCGACGGGATGGTCCTACGAGCAGTACTTC. It encodes CASSSAATGWSYEQYF.

V gene TRBV2 combines with J gene TRBJ1-5; TRBD1 is a possible D gene (5 bases). This CDR3 is 14 amino acids long. Trimming took off 4 bases at V and 1 base at J, with 8 bases between the two ends. Per germline, CDR1 SNHLY and CDR2 FYNNEI. The CDR3 spells CASSAGVSNQPQHF. The CDR3 DNA follows: TGTGCCAGCAGTGCGGGGGTCAGCAATCAGCCCCAGCATTTT.

The CDR3 loop reads CSVQGTGPNYGYTF. The DNA for the CDR3 is TGCAGCGTGCAGGGGACAGGCCCTAACTATGGCTACACCTTC. V and J are TRBV29-1 and TRBJ1-2; TRBD1 matches 8 bases. CDR1 SQVTM and CDR2 ANQGSEA come from the germline V gene. The CDR3 is 14 amino acids. J was trimmed by 0 bases and V by 6 bases; bases with no gene match: 6.

This sequence joins TRBV5-6 and TRBJ1-1; the D is unclear. The CDR3 is 12 residues long. V dropped 3 bases and J dropped 5 bases, with 8 bases sitting between them. Germline-derived CDR1 and CDR2 are SGHDT and YYEEEE. The CDR3 nucleotides are TGTGCCAGCAGCTACGGGGTGACTGAAGCTTTCTTT. It is translated as CASSYGVTEAFF.

V gene TRBV15 combines with J gene TRBJ2-4; 7 nucleotides agree with TRBD2. Trimming removed 7 bases from V and 8 bases from J; junction bases left unmatched: 8. The CDR3 sequence is 13 residues long. Germline V gene lookup returns CDR1 LNHNV and CDR2 YYDKDF (reference sequence). In nucleotides, the CDR3 is TGTGCCACCACGGGGGGACCTGGCGACATTCAGTACTTC. It translates to CATTGGPGDIQYF.

The V call is TRBV11-2, the J call TRBJ2-4; TRBD1 might be the D (6 bases). V was clipped by 3 bases and J by 6 bases, with 9 bases between them. This CDR3 contains 13 residues. CDR1 is SGHAT and CDR2 is FQNNGV in the germline V gene. The CDR3, as DNA: TGTGCCAGCAGCTTTCAGGGGACAAACATTCAGTACTTC. It translates to CASSFQGTNIQYF.

This chain uses TRBV5-4 with TRBJ2-1; 7 bases are a match to TRBD1. The length of the CDR3 is 13 residues. With 2 bases clipped from V and 6 bases from J, the junction kept 2 bases outside the gene matches. In germline, CDR1 is SGHNT, CDR2 YYREEE (reference sequence). The CDR3 sequence is CASSFRDSNEQFF. Here the CDR3 DNA reads TGTGCCAGCAGCTTCCGGGACAGCAATGAGCAGTTCTTC.

The rearrangement joins TRBV7-3 to TRBJ2-3, with 9 bases matching TRBD2. Germline V CDR1 and CDR2: SGHTA, FQGTGA. This CDR3 is built from 14 residues. Trimming removed 5 bases from V and 0 bases from J; junction bases left unmatched: 0. CDR3 DNA: TGTGCCAGCAGCCTAGCGGGGAGCACAGATACGCAGTATTTT. Protein: CASSLAGSTDTQYF.

This sequence joins TRBV6-1 and TRBJ2-7; 7 bases are shared with TRBD1. The V gene's germline CDR1 is MNHNS and CDR2 SASEGT. V lost 8 bases, J lost 2 bases, and 12 bases stayed unmatched. This CDR3 spans 15 amino acids. CDR3 loop: CASLLGQAFTYEQYF. CDR3 DNA sequence: TGTGCCAGCCTCCTAGGACAGGCCTTCACCTACGAGCAGTACTTC.

This clone was picked up a small number of times. J is TRBJ1-5 and V is TRBV6-5, with unresolved D. The V gene's germline CDR1 is MNHEY and CDR2 SVGAGI. This CDR3 has 13 amino acids. Trimming pared 5 bases from V and 0 bases from J, leaving 5 bases between. CDR3 residues: CASSANSNQPQHF. CDR3 DNA sequence: TGTGCCAGCAGTGCGAATAGCAATCAGCCCCAGCATTTT.

The chain combines TRBV13 with TRBJ2-5; D is possibly TRBD2 (6 bases). The length of the CDR3 is 12 residues. V lost 6 bases, J lost 5 bases, and 10 bases lay in between. Germline values: CDR1 PRHDT, CDR2 FYEKMQ (reference sequence). The CDR3 here is CASSRGTETQYF. CDR3 nucleotides: TGTGCCAGCAGTCGGGGGACCGAGACCCAGTACTTC. The full variable domain, its missing parts supplied by reference TRBV13 and TRBJ2-5, is AAGVIQSPRHLIKEKRETATLKCYPIPRHDTVYWYQQGPGQDPQFLISFYEKMQSDKGSIPDRFSAQQFSDYHSELNMSSLELGDSALYFCASSRGTETQYFGPGTRLLVL.

The CDR3 reads CASSQTRPNTEAFF. The DNA of the CDR3 is TGTGCCAGCAGTCAGACACGTCCGAACACTGAAGCTTTCTTT. The chain carries TRBV27 and TRBJ1-1; no clear D. Germline assignment: CDR1 MNHEY and CDR2 SMNVEV (reference sequence). V lost 5 bases and J lost 1, with 11 bases in between. The CDR3 is 14 residues long.

The chain links TRBV13 to TRBJ1-1, with 7 bases aligning to TRBD1. Per the germline V gene, CDR1 is PRHDT and CDR2 is FYEKMQ (reference sequence). The CDR3 extends over 12 amino acids. V was clipped by 5 bases and J by 8 bases; unmatched bases: 5. CDR3 sequence (DNA): TGTGCCAGCAGCCCATTGGACAGGGAAGCTTTCTTT. It translates to CASSPLDREAFF. The entire variable domain, with the rest obtained from reference TRBV13 and TRBJ1-1, is as follows: AAGVIQSPRHLIKEKRETATLKCYPIPRHDTVYWYQQGPGQDPQFLISFYEKMQSDKGSIPDRFSAQQFSDYHSELNMSSLELGDSALYFCASSPLDREAFFGQGTRLTVV.

The chain employs TRBV6-5 and TRBJ2-7, with 8 bases fitting TRBD2. Germline CDR1 and CDR2: MNHEY and SVGAGI. The CDR3 extends over 14 amino acids. The junction had 8 bases not matched to a gene; V was cut back by 4 bases and J by 6 bases. This CDR3 reads CASSSGTSYGEQYF. CDR3 DNA: TGTGCCAGCAGTTCCGGGACTAGTTACGGCGAGCAGTACTTC.

This chain links TRBV5-4 with TRBJ2-1; 8 bases line up with TRBD2. Trimming at V came to 2 bases and at J to 8 bases, leaving 3 bases not matched to a gene. The CDR3 is 13 residues long. Germline CDR1 and CDR2: SGHNT and YYREEE (reference sequence). The CDR3 region is CASSFPREDEQFF. The DNA of the CDR3 is TGTGCCAGCAGCTTCCCGCGGGAGGATGAGCAGTTCTTC.

V usage is TRBV16 and J usage is TRBJ1-2; possible D gene TRBD1, 6 bases. The CDR3 totals 14 residues. With 2 bases removed from V and 7 bases from J, the gap between germline ends came to 14 bases. The germline gives CDR1 KGHSY, CDR2 FQNENV. CDR3 residues: CASSQTGNRVGYTF. Here the CDR3 DNA reads TGTGCCAGCAGCCAAACCGGCAACAGGGTTGGCTACACCTTC.

J is TRBJ2-6 and V is TRBV2; a possible D gene is TRBD2 (6 bases). V lost 4 bases and J lost 0, with 13 bases in between. The CDR3 loop spans 17 amino acids. Per the germline V gene, CDR1 is SNHLY and CDR2 is FYNNEI. The CDR3 nucleotides are TGTGCCAGCAGTGTGGCGGGAAGGAGCTCTGGGGCCAACGTCCTGACTTTC. Protein: CASSVAGRSSGANVLTF.

The chain carries TRBV13 and TRBJ1-4; TRBD1 matches at 7 bases. The CDR3 contains 16 residues. V dropped 5 bases and J dropped 0; count of bases not matched to a gene: 6. The germline gives CDR1 PRHDT, CDR2 FYEKMQ (reference sequence). The CDR3 nucleotides are TGTGCCAGCAGCCAGACAGGGAGCGCAACTAATGAAAAACTGTTTTTT. It encodes CASSQTGSATNEKLFF.

The rearrangement joins TRBV4-1 to TRBJ1-1; D is unclear. The CDR3 length is 12 residues. V lost 1 base and J lost 7, with 7 bases in between. Germline CDR1 MGHRA, CDR2 YSYEKL. The CDR3 coding sequence is TGCGCCAGCAGCCAAGTGGGCAGTGAAGCTTTCTTT. Protein sequence: CASSQVGSEAFF.